What follows are 3 T cell receptor beta chains derived from one specimen sequenced in a study of OX40 agonist ivuxolimab in advanced cancers. Repertoires were generated with immunoSEQ multiplex PCR, while TCRdb's copy carries only in-frame clones and drops some. The data contain roughly 100,000 clones, about 86% of them singletons. This specimen was CD4+ or CD8+ T cells sorted from blood, taken in a trial of the OX40 agonist ivuxolimab. The receptors originated from an adult with an advanced solid tumor such as melanoma, head and neck, liver or kidney cancer.

This clone has a single count. The V call is TRBV19, the J call TRBJ1-5; the D gene is possibly TRBD1 (5 bases). CDR3 length: 14 residues. Trimming pared 4 bases from V and 4 bases from J, leaving 11 bases between. Germline CDR1 reads LNHDA; CDR2 reads SQIVND (reference sequence). The CDR3 reads CASSKGSENQPQHF. The CDR3 DNA is TGTGCCAGTAGTAAGGGGTCGGAAAATCAGCCCCAGCATTTT.

This chain connects TRBV20-1 to TRBJ2-1; D ambiguous. From germline, CDR1 is DFQATT and CDR2 SNEGSKA (reference sequence). The germline V and J ends were trimmed by 5 bases and 6 bases, with 8 bases remaining between them. The CDR3 length is 11 residues. In DNA, the CDR3 is TGCAGTGCTTCCCACCGCAATGAGCAGTTCTTC. It codes for CSASHRNEQFF.

The genes are TRBV5-4 and TRBJ2-7, with 9 positions matching TRBD1. The CDR3 runs to 15 residues. V lost 3 bases, J lost 2 bases, and 6 bases stayed unmatched. The germline V gene has CDR1 SGHNT and CDR2 YYREEE (reference sequence). The CDR3 loop is CASSSGTGGAYEQYF. The DNA for the CDR3 is TGTGCCAGCAGCTCCGGCACAGGGGGCGCCTACGAGCAGTACTTC.